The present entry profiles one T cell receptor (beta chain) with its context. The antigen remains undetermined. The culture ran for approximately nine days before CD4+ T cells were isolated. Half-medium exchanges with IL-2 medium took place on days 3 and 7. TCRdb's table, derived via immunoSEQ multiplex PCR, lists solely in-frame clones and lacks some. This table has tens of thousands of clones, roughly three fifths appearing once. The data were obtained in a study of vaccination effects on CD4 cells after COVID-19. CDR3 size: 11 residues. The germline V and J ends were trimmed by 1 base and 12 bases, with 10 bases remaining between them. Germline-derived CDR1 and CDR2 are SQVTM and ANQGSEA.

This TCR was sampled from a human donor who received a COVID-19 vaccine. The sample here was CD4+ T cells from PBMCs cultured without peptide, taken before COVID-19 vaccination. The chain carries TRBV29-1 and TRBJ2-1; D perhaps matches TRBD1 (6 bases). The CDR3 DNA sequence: TGCAGCGTTGAAGGGGACATGGGGCAGTTCTTC. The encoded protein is CSVEGDMGQFF.